Here is one TCR beta chain with its context. This clonotype was recorded many times. Its antigen is not yet known. Per-nucleotide qualities are absent, and no much larger clonotype sits a single base away. These data are taken from a study of CD8 T cells in ankylosing spondylitis (dated by TCRdb to the late 2010s). About the full investigation: The study profiled T cell receptor beta repertoires in healthy donors and ankylosing spondylitis patients to find disease-linked TCR variants. The full study cohort was made up of about 24 ankylosing spondylitis patients and 108 healthy donors. Peripheral blood was sampled, and synovial fluid was additionally collected from ankylosing spondylitis patients.

Reading from cysteine to phenylalanine, the CDR3 counts 16 amino acids. Only CDR3 DNA is held: 48 bases, read in frame from base 1. Deletion took 0 bases off V and 0 bases off J, with a span of 10 bases between the germline ends. Taken from the germline V gene, the CDR1 and CDR2 loops are SGDLS and YYNGEE. Results and caveats for the whole study, not just this receptor: Blood from ankylosing spondylitis patients appeared to be characterized by a TCR beta motif made up of eight highly homologous amino acid variants. A CD8+ phenotype was shown by the disease-linked clones, which were found at relatively low frequencies in peripheral blood. Some of the motif variants had been reported before in the synovial fluid and blood of reactive arthritis patients, a finding that suggests common disease-initiation mechanisms. The disease-linked clones were reported as significantly enriched in matched synovial fluid samples from ankylosing spondylitis patients.

The sample was run on an Illumina HiSeq 2500. Quantitative 5'-RACE with molecular barcodes was the method used to prepare the TCR beta libraries. As for the original processing: A new computational method, built on a probabilistic model of VDJ rearrangement, was used to identify disease-linked TCR variants. The public reads were reanalyzed by TCRdb: fastp trimming at Q25, MiXCR alignment, in-frame beta chains only. Every CDR3 protein is listed once, alongside the most common genes and DNA of its rows. TCRdb's processing, not the study's, gives the V and J calls here. Recorded for this sample are some 27,000 distinct CDR3 sequences; about 5.6% of them occurred a single time. The ten largest clones take up around 1.9% of the sample.

The clonotype comes from a female donor with ankylosing spondylitis or in good health (not recorded which). The chain is assembled from TRBV9 and TRBJ2-1; the D gene is perhaps TRBD2, from 6 matching bases. The source material was blood, either unsorted or a sorted T cell fraction (not recorded which). Here is the DNA: TGTGCCAGCAGCGTAGGTGGGACTCCCTCCTACAATGAGCAGTTCTTC. This codes for CASSVGGTPSYNEQFF.